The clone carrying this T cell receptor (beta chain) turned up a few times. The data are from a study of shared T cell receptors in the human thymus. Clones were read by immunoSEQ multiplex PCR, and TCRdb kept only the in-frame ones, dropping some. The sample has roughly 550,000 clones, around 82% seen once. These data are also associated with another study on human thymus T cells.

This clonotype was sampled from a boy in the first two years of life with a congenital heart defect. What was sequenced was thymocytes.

The CDR3 sequence: CASSQPPGGAGVAYEQYF. The CDR3 DNA sequence: TGTGCCAGCAGCCAACCCCCTGGGGGGGCGGGAGTTGCCTACGAGCAGTACTTC. The chain employs TRBV14 and TRBJ2-7; D possibly corresponds to TRBD2 (7 bases). Trimming removed 2 bases from V and 2 bases from J, with 22 bases in between. CDR1 is SGHDN, CDR2 FVKESK, per germline. The CDR3 has 18 amino acids.